This TCR beta chain was sequenced during a study of blood T cell repertoires in COVID-19. As for the study in general: PBMCs, B-cell-depleted T cells, or T cells provided the cDNA or gDNA that made up the material.

Libraries were prepared by immunoSEQ multiplex PCR; TCRdb keeps only in-frame clonotypes and omits some of them. The top ten clones hold 2% to 2.5% of a sample with roughly 200,000 clones, 80% to 90% of them seen once. Sequenced input: PBMCs or T cells enriched from blood (not recorded which). This TCR derives from a woman in her thirties or forties with acute COVID-19.

In DNA form, the CDR3 reads TGTGCCAGCAGCAGATCCCGAGCCGACAGGCACACTGAAGCTTTCTTT. It specifies CASSRSRADRHTEAFF. This chain connects TRBV13 to TRBJ1-1; D is possibly TRBD1 (6 bases). Germline V gives CDR1 PRHDT, CDR2 FYEKMQ (reference sequence). There are 16 residues in the CDR3. Trimming left V 5 bases short and J 3 bases short, with 19 bases between.